The 31 T cell receptor beta chains below were found in one sample sequenced in a study of cytomegalovirus exposure and HLA in healthy donors. Profiled with immunoSEQ multiplex PCR; TCRdb holds only in-frame clones, not every one. The sample contains 120,000 or so clones, around 87% of which appear only once. Input material: PBMCs. The receptors stem from a woman in her twenties or thirties in good health and CMV-seropositive.

This clone was counted many times. The gene calls are TRBV5-1 and TRBJ1-6; 10 nucleotides match TRBD1. The J segment lost 7 bases and the V segment lost 4 bases, leaving 8 bases of the junction unmatched. Germline V CDR1 and CDR2: SGHRS, YFSETQ. The CDR3 covers 16 residues. CDR3 nucleotides: TGCGCCAGCAGCCCGACCCGGACAGGGGGGAATTCACCCCTCCACTTT. Protein sequence: CASSPTRTGGNSPLHF.

This chain links TRBV15 with TRBJ2-1; 7 bases are a match to TRBD1. Unmatched junction bases numbered 2, after V lost 3 bases and J lost 3 bases. The CDR3 extends over 14 amino acids. In germline, CDR1 is LNHNV, CDR2 YYDKDF (reference sequence). The CDR3, as DNA: TGTGCCACCAGCAGGGACAGGCTCTACAATGAGCAGTTCTTC. This sequence encodes CATSRDRLYNEQFF.

This CDR3 reads CASSEIRLVQETQYF. The CDR3 DNA is TGCGCCAGCAGTGAGATCAGGCTTGTTCAAGAGACCCAGTACTTC. The chain employs TRBV10-2 and TRBJ2-5; D call uncertain. Trimming removed 2 bases at V and 2 bases at J, with 12 bases between. Germline CDR1 and CDR2: WSHSY and SAAADI. This CDR3 contains 15 residues.

The chain uses TRBV30 and TRBJ2-1; the match to TRBD2 covers 12 bases. CDR1 is GTSNPN and CDR2 is SVGIG in the germline V gene (reference sequence). The ends lost 2 bases at V and 12 bases at J; junction bases unmatched: 11. There are 15 residues in the CDR3. CDR3 sequence reads: CAWSLTSGGPKGQFF. The CDR3, as DNA: TGTGCCTGGAGTCTGACTAGCGGGGGACCGAAAGGGCAGTTCTTC.

The J gene is TRBJ1-2, the V gene TRBV5-4; 10 positions match TRBD1. Per germline, CDR1 SGHNT and CDR2 YYREEE (reference sequence). With 4 bases clipped from V and 2 bases from J, the junction kept 5 bases outside the gene matches. The CDR3 runs 15 residues. CDR3 bases: TGTGCCAGCAGCCGAGGACAGGGGGGGAACTATGGCTACACCTTC. Its protein is CASSRGQGGNYGYTF. The complete variable domain, with remaining parts taken from reference TRBV5-4 and TRBJ1-2, reads ETGVTQSPTHLIKTRGQQVTLRCSSQSGHNTVSWYQQALGQGPQFIFQYYREEENGRGNFPPRFSGLQFPNYSSELNVNALELDDSALYLCASSRGQGGNYGYTFGSGTRLTVV.

The V and J genes are TRBV15 and TRBJ2-1; 12 bases match TRBD1. From germline, CDR1 is LNHNV and CDR2 YYDKDF (reference sequence). This CDR3 has 17 amino acids. With 1 base clipped from V and 3 bases from J, the junction kept 4 bases outside the gene matches. The DNA of the CDR3 is TGTGCCACCAGCAGAGCGGGACAGGGGGCTCGCTACAATGAGCAGTTCTTC. It translates to CATSRAGQGARYNEQFF.

There are a few counts of this clone. This sequence joins TRBV19 and TRBJ1-5, with D possibly TRBD1 on 5 matching bases. The CDR3 has 12 residues. Germline V gene sequence: CDR1 LNHDA, CDR2 SQIVND (reference sequence). The germline V and J ends were trimmed by 7 bases and 6 bases, with 10 bases remaining between them. CDR3: CASTDSLQPQHF. CDR3 in DNA: TGTGCCAGTACCGACAGCCTTCAGCCCCAGCATTTT.

The chain employs TRBV28 and TRBJ2-7, with TRBD2 identical over 11 bases. V shed 4 bases and J 6 bases; nucleotides not matched to a gene: 11. Germline CDR1 reads MDHEN; CDR2 reads SYDVKM. The CDR3 spans 16 residues. CDR3: CASSSPLAGEGFEQYF. Written as DNA, the CDR3 is TGTGCCAGCAGTTCCCCACTAGCGGGAGAAGGTTTCGAGCAGTACTTC.

V and J are TRBV13 and TRBJ2-7; D is possibly TRBD2 (5 bases). Germline-derived CDR1 and CDR2 are PRHDT and FYEKMQ (reference sequence). This CDR3 is built from 12 residues. Trimming pared 5 bases from V and 6 bases from J, leaving 11 bases between. The CDR3 is CASSQPAGEQYF. Written as DNA, the CDR3 is TGTGCCAGCAGCCAACCCGCGGGCGAGCAGTACTTC.

This chain joins TRBV14 and TRBJ1-2; 7 bases agree with TRBD1. CDR3 size: 17 residues. Germline loops: CDR1 SGHDN, CDR2 FVKESK. J was trimmed by 0 bases and V by 2 bases; bases with no gene match: 9. CDR3 sequence reads: CASSQIALGTANYGYTF. For the CDR3, the DNA is TGTGCCAGCAGCCAAATCGCCCTCGGGACAGCTAACTATGGCTACACCTTC.

This clone was seen a single time. The chain couples TRBV9 to TRBJ2-7; 7 nucleotides align to TRBD1. The J segment lost 2 bases and the V segment lost 4 bases, leaving 6 bases of the junction unmatched. The germline CDR1 and CDR2 sequences are SGDLS and YYNGEE. CDR3 size: 14 residues. CDR3 DNA sequence: TGTGCCAGCAGCCCGGGCGGACAGGCCTACGAGCAGTACTTC. As protein: CASSPGGQAYEQYF.

V and J are TRBV30 and TRBJ1-1, with D possibly TRBD1 on 5 matching bases. V was trimmed by 3 bases and J by 1 base, leaving 9 bases between them. This CDR3 contains 13 residues. Germline V gene lookup returns CDR1 GTSNPN and CDR2 SVGIG (reference sequence). The DNA for the CDR3 is TGTGCCTGGAGCCAGGGTCCGAACACTGAAGCTTTCTTT. Encoded protein: CAWSQGPNTEAFF. The full variable domain, its missing parts supplied by reference TRBV30 and TRBJ1-1, is SQTIHQWPATLVQPVGSPLSLECTVEGTSNPNLYWYRQAAGRGLQLLFYSVGIGQISSEVPQNLSASRPQDRQFILSSKKLLLSDSGFYLCAWSQGPNTEAFFGQGTRLTVV.

The V call is TRBV4-1, the J call TRBJ2-1; unclear D gene. V dropped 5 bases and J dropped 5 bases, with 10 bases sitting between them. Germline-derived CDR1 and CDR2 are MGHRA and YSYEKL. The CDR3 is made up of 13 amino acids. The CDR3 DNA reads as TGCGCCAGCAGCTTCACAGAAAACAATGAGCAGTTCTTC. Translated, it gives CASSFTENNEQFF.

This clone has only a few counts. CDR3 nucleotide sequence: TGTGCCAGCAGATTACTATTGGTCGGGGGACTGGCCGGGGAGCTGTTTTTT. This sequence encodes CASRLLLVGGLAGELFF. The chain uses TRBV7-2 and TRBJ2-2; a possible D gene is TRBD2 (6 bases). From germline, CDR1 is SGHTA and CDR2 FQGNSA. Trimming stripped 6 bases from V and 6 bases from J, with 23 bases between. CDR3 size: 17 residues.

The CDR3 loop is CASSPTGTGQYGELFF. The DNA for the CDR3 is TGTGCCAGCTCACCAACAGGGACAGGACAATACGGGGAGCTGTTTTTT. This chain uses TRBV18 with TRBJ2-2; 8 positions match TRBD1. CDR1 is KGHSH and CDR2 is LQKENI in the germline V gene. This CDR3 is built from 16 residues. With V trimmed by 2 bases and J by 7 bases, 9 bases remained unmatched.

The rearrangement links TRBV28 to TRBJ2-7; possibly TRBD1 for D (5 bases). Germline-derived CDR1 and CDR2 are MDHEN and SYDVKM. The length of the CDR3 is 13 residues. Trimming cost V 7 bases and J 3 bases, with 13 bases left between them. The CDR3 here is CASKIQGRYEQYF. In DNA form, the CDR3 reads TGTGCCAGCAAGATTCAGGGTCGCTACGAGCAGTACTTC.

This sequence joins TRBV13 and TRBJ2-3, with 7 bases lining up with TRBD1. There are 14 residues in the CDR3. The ends lost 2 bases at V and 4 bases at J; junction bases unmatched: 3. CDR1 and CDR2 (germline): PRHDT, FYEKMQ (reference sequence). The CDR3: CASSLNRGADTQYF. The CDR3 coding sequence is TGTGCCAGCAGCTTAAACAGGGGTGCAGATACGCAGTATTTT. Based on the CDR3 plus reference TRBV13 and TRBJ2-3, the full variable domain is AAGVIQSPRHLIKEKRETATLKCYPIPRHDTVYWYQQGPGQDPQFLISFYEKMQSDKGSIPDRFSAQQFSDYHSELNMSSLELGDSALYFCASSLNRGADTQYFGPGTRLTVL.

This chain uses TRBV27 with TRBJ2-7, with 9 bases identical to TRBD2. There are 16 residues in the CDR3. V trimming: 3 bases; J trimming: 1 base; junction bases outside the gene matches: 7. Germline assignment: CDR1 MNHEY and CDR2 SMNVEV (reference sequence). In DNA, the CDR3 is TGTGCCAGCAGTTTTGGCTTAGCGGGAGTATCCTACGAGCAGTACTTC. Its protein is CASSFGLAGVSYEQYF.

The chain links TRBV2 to TRBJ1-6, with D unclear. V lost 6 bases and J lost 6, with 15 bases in between. This CDR3 has 15 amino acids. The germline gives CDR1 SNHLY, CDR2 FYNNEI. For the CDR3, the DNA is TGTGCCAGCAGGGCGAACACTAATTCTAATTCACCCCTCCACTTT. Translated: CASRANTNSNSPLHF.

The chain employs TRBV7-2 and TRBJ2-7, with 7 bases that match TRBD1. Losses at the gene ends were 2 bases for V and 6 bases for J; bases not matched to a gene: 7. Germline V lookup: CDR1 SGHTA, CDR2 FQGNSA. The CDR3 has 14 amino acids. CDR3 region: CASSLTTGASEQYF. The CDR3, as DNA: TGTGCCAGCAGCTTAACCACAGGGGCGTCCGAGCAGTACTTC. Full variable domain (remainder filled in from reference TRBV7-2 and TRBJ2-7): GAGVSQSPSNKVTEKGKDVELRCDPISGHTALYWYRQSLGQGLEFLIYFQGNSAPDKSGLPSDRFSAERTGGSVSTLTIQRTQQEDSAVYLCASSLTTGASEQYFGPGTRLTVT.

This chain joins TRBV4-1 and TRBJ2-7, with D tentatively TRBD1 (6 bases). This CDR3 spans 14 amino acids. V was clipped by 4 bases and J by 5 bases, with 15 bases between them. Germline V gene data show CDR1 as MGHRA and CDR2 as YSYEKL. DNA of the CDR3: TGCGCCAGCAGCCCTCGGACAGTACACCACGAGCAGTACTTC. Translated, it gives CASSPRTVHHEQYF.

The CDR3 region has the DNA TGTGCCAGCAGATCTGTAGCGCCCTACGAGCAGTACTTC. Amino acids: CASRSVAPYEQYF. The chain joins TRBV28 to TRBJ2-7; D possibly corresponds to TRBD2 (5 bases). The germline V gene has CDR1 MDHEN and CDR2 SYDVKM. Trimming took off 6 bases at V and 2 bases at J, with 11 bases between the two ends. The CDR3 sequence is 13 residues long.

The gene calls are TRBV14 and TRBJ1-1, with a tentative D call TRBD1 (6 bases). Trimming pared 0 bases from V and 4 bases from J, leaving 12 bases between. Germline CDR1 and CDR2: SGHDN and FVKESK. This CDR3 region has 15 residues. The CDR3 sequence: CASSQDLPGVTEAFF. The CDR3 nucleotides are TGTGCCAGCAGCCAAGATCTCCCAGGGGTCACTGAAGCTTTCTTT.

V is TRBV7-9 and J is TRBJ2-7; 8 nucleotides agree with TRBD2. Germline-derived CDR1 and CDR2 are SEHNR and FQNEAQ (reference sequence). The CDR3 has 12 amino acids. J gave up 6 bases and V 6 bases, and 4 bases lay outside the gene matches. This CDR3 reads CASSSTSGEQYF. In nucleotides, the CDR3 is TGTGCCAGCAGTTCCACTAGCGGCGAGCAGTACTTC.

The rearrangement joins TRBV19 to TRBJ2-1; 14 nucleotides match TRBD2. The CDR3 is 18 residues long. The V segment lost 6 bases and the J segment 7 bases; nucleotides outside the gene matches: 14. Looked up from germline, CDR1 is LNHDA and CDR2 is SQIVND (reference sequence). CDR3 sequence reads: CASSSIGSGLAGANEQFF. CDR3 DNA sequence: TGTGCCAGTAGCAGTATTGGATCGGGACTAGCGGGAGCGAATGAGCAGTTCTTC.

The chain carries TRBV5-1 and TRBJ1-2; D might be TRBD1 (6 bases). Germline CDR1 is SGHRS and CDR2 is YFSETQ. The CDR3 totals 14 residues. Trimming shortened V by 4 bases and J by 4 bases, and 14 bases separated the two germline ends. The CDR3 protein is CASSPNDRSYGYTF. The CDR3 region has the DNA TGCGCCAGCAGCCCTAATGACAGGTCCTATGGCTACACCTTC.

The chain joins TRBV28 to TRBJ2-5; TRBD1 might be the D (5 bases). Germline V gives CDR1 MDHEN, CDR2 SYDVKM. V gave up 2 bases and J gave up 2 bases, with 6 bases separating them. The CDR3 loop spans 13 amino acids. This chain's CDR3 is CASSLRQQETQYF. DNA of the CDR3: TGTGCCAGCAGTTTAAGACAGCAAGAGACCCAGTACTTC.

This clone occurred once. V is TRBV5-6 and J is TRBJ1-2, with 9 positions matching TRBD1. Germline V CDR1 and CDR2: SGHDT, YYEEEE. The CDR3 length is 14 residues. The trim removed 4 bases at V and 3 bases at J, leaving 4 bases unmatched. CDR3 nucleotides: TGTGCCAGCAGCGGGACAGGGAGGGACTATGGCTACACCTTC. Encoded protein: CASSGTGRDYGYTF.

V usage is TRBV5-6 and J usage is TRBJ2-7; D might be TRBD2 (6 bases). This CDR3 region has 14 residues. Germline V gives CDR1 SGHDT, CDR2 YYEEEE. V lost 4 bases, J lost 0 bases, and 11 bases lay in between. CDR3 DNA: TGTGCCAGCAGCGATGGGACTCTCTCCTACGAGCAGTACTTC. Its translation is CASSDGTLSYEQYF. The entire variable domain, with the rest obtained from reference TRBV5-6 and TRBJ2-7, is as follows: DAGVTQSPTHLIKTRGQQVTLRCSPKSGHDTVSWYQQALGQGPQFIFQYYEEEERQRGNFPDRFSGHQFPNYSSELNVNALLLGDSALYLCASSDGTLSYEQYFGPGTRLTVT.

The gene calls are TRBV11-2 and TRBJ2-7, with TRBD2 matching over 11 bases. Germline CDR1 SGHAT, CDR2 FQNNGV. The V segment lost 1 base and the J segment 2 bases; nucleotides outside the gene matches: 4. The CDR3 covers 16 residues. The CDR3 nucleotides read TGTGCCAGCAGCTTAGCACTAGCGGGGGCTCCCTACGAGCAGTACTTC. Protein: CASSLALAGAPYEQYF.

The chain uses TRBV5-4 and TRBJ2-2; maybe TRBD1 (6 bases). Between the trimmed V and J ends, which lost 4 bases and 6 bases, there was a span of 10 bases. The CDR3 length is 13 residues. Germline V gene lookup returns CDR1 SGHNT and CDR2 YYREEE (reference sequence). Here the CDR3 reads CASSPAGAGELFF. The CDR3, as DNA: TGTGCCAGCAGCCCGGCAGGGGCCGGGGAGCTGTTTTTT.